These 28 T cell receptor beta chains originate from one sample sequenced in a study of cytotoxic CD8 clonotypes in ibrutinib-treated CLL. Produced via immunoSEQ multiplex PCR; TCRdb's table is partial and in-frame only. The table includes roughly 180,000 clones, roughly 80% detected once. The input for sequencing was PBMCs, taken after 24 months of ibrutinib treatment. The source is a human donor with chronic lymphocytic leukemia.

Here the CDR3 DNA reads TGCGCCAGCAGCCAAGAGAATACCGCCCTCTATGGCTACACCTTC. Protein: CASSQENTALYGYTF. V and J are TRBV4-3 and TRBJ1-2; D ambiguous. The germline V and J ends were trimmed by 0 bases and 4 bases, with 12 bases remaining between them. The CDR3 sequence is 15 residues long. Germline V CDR1 and CDR2: LGHNA, YSLEER.

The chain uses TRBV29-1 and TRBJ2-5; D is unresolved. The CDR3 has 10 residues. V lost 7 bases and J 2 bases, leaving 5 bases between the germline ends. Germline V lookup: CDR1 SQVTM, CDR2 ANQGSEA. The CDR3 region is CSAEQETQYF. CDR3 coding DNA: TGCAGCGCCGAGCAAGAGACCCAGTACTTC.

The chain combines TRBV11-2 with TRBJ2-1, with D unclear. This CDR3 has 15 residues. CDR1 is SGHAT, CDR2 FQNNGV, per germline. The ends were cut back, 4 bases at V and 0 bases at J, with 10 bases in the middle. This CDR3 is CASSSPASSYNEQFF. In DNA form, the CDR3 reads TGTGCCAGCAGCTCTCCAGCGAGCTCCTACAATGAGCAGTTCTTC. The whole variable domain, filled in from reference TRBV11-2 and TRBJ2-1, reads EAGVAQSPRYKIIEKRQSVAFWCNPISGHATLYWYQQILGQGPKLLIQFQNNGVVDDSQLPKDRFSAERLKGVDSTLKIQPAKLEDSAVYLCASSSPASSYNEQFFGPGTRLTVL.

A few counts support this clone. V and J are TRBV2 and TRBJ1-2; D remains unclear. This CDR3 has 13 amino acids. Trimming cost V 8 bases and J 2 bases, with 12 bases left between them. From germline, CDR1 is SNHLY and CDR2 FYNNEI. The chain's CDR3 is CASCDTWNYGYTF. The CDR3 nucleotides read TGTGCCAGCTGCGACACCTGGAACTATGGCTACACCTTC.

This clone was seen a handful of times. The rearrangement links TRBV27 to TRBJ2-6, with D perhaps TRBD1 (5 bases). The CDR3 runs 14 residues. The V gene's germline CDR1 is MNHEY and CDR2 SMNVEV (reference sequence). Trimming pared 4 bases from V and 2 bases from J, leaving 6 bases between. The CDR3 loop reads CASSSRAGANVLTF. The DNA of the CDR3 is TGTGCCAGCAGTTCCAGGGCTGGGGCCAACGTCCTGACTTTC.

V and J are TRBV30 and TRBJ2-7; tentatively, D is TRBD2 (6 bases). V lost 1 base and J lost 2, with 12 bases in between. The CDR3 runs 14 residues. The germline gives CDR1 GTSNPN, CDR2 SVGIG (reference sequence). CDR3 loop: CAWSGGTLTYEQYF. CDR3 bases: TGTGCCTGGAGTGGCGGGACTCTTACCTACGAGCAGTACTTC.

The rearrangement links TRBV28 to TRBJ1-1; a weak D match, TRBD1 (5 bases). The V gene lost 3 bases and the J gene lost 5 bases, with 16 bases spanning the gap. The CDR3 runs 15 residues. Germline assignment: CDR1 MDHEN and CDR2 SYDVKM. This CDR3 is CASSFSRAAGTEAFF. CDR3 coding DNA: TGTGCCAGCAGTTTTTCCAGGGCGGCTGGGACTGAAGCTTTCTTT. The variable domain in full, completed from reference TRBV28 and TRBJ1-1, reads DVKVTQSSRYLVKRTGEKVFLECVQDMDHENMFWYRQDPGLGLRLIYFSYDVKMKEKGDIPEGYSVSREKKERFSLILESASTNQTSMYLCASSFSRAAGTEAFFGQGTRLTVV.

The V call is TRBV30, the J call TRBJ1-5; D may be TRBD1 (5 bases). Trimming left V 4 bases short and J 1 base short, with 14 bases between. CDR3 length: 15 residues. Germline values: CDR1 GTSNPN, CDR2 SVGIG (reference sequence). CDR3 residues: CAWNSGIESNQPQHF. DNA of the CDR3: TGTGCCTGGAATTCAGGGATCGAGAGCAATCAGCCCCAGCATTTT.

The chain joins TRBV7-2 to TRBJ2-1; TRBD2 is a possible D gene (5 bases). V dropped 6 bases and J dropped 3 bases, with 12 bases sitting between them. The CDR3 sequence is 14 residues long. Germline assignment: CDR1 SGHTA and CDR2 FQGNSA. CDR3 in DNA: TGTGCCAGCAGGGTTCCAGGACTCTACAATGAGCAGTTCTTC. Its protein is CASRVPGLYNEQFF. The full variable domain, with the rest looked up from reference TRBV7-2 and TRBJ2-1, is GAGVSQSPSNKVTEKGKDVELRCDPISGHTALYWYRQSLGQGLEFLIYFQGNSAPDKSGLPSDRFSAERTGGSVSTLTIQRTQQEDSAVYLCASRVPGLYNEQFFGPGTRLTVL.

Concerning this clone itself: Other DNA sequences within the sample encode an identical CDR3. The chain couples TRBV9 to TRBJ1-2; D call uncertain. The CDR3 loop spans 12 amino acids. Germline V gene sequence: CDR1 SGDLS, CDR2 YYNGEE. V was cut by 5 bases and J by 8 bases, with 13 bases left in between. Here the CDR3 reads CASREGRGGYTF. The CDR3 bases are TGTGCCAGCAGAGAAGGAAGAGGGGGCTACACCTTC.

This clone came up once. CDR3 nucleotide sequence: TGTGCCAGCTCAGCGGGGCCCCTAGAGTCCTACGAGCAGTACTTC. It yields the protein CASSAGPLESYEQYF. The chain has TRBV6-6 and TRBJ2-7; 7 positions agree with TRBD2. Unmatched junction bases numbered 11, after V lost 8 bases and J lost 1 base. The length of the CDR3 is 15 residues. The germline V gene encodes CDR1 MNHNY and CDR2 SVGAGI (reference sequence).

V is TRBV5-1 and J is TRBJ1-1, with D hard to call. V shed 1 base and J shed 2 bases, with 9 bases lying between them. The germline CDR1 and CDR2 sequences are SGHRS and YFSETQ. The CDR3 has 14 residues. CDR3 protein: CASSLSGKNTEAFF. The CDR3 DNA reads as TGCGCCAGCAGCTTGTCAGGTAAAAACACTGAAGCTTTCTTT.

CDR3 sequence (DNA): TGTGCCACCAGCAGAGGCATTTACGGGGCCTATGGCTACACCTTC. Its protein product is CATSRGIYGAYGYTF. The chain has TRBV15 and TRBJ1-2, with D tentatively TRBD1 (5 bases). Trimming took 1 base from V and 4 from J, leaving 13 bases between them. This CDR3 contains 15 residues. Germline CDR1 LNHNV, CDR2 YYDKDF (reference sequence).

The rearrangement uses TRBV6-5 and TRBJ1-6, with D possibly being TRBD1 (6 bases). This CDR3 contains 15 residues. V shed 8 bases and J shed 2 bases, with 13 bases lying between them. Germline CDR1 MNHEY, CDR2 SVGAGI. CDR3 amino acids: CASLQRGAYNSPLHF. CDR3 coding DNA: TGTGCCAGCCTCCAAAGGGGGGCCTATAATTCACCCCTCCACTTT.

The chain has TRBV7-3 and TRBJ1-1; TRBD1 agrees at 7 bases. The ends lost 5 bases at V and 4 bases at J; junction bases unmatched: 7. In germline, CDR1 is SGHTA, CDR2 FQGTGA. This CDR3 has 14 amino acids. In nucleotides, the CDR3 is TGTGCCAGCAGCCCCCAGGGGGGTCGCACTGAAGCTTTCTTT. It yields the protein CASSPQGGRTEAFF.

The CDR3 protein is CASSLGVQGEQPQHF. Here the CDR3 DNA reads TGCGCCAGCAGCTTGGGGGTACAGGGCGAACAGCCCCAGCATTTT. The chain recombines TRBV5-1 with TRBJ1-5; D is possibly TRBD1 (6 bases). In germline, CDR1 is SGHRS, CDR2 YFSETQ. The CDR3 contains 15 residues. Trimming cost V 0 bases and J 7 bases, with 14 bases left between them.

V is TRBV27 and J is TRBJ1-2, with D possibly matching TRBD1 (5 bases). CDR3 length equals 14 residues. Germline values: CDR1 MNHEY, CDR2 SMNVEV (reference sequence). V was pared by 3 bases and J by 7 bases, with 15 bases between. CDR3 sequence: CASSLGRTNPGYTF. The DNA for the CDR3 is TGTGCCAGCAGTTTGGGACGCACCAATCCTGGCTACACCTTC.

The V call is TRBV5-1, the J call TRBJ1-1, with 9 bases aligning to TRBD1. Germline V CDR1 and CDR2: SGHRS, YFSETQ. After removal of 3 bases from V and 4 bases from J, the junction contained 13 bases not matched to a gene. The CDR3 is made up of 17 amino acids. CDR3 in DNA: TGCGCCAGCAGCTCGGACAGGGGTGGGAGGATAGGCACTGAAGCTTTCTTT. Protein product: CASSSDRGGRIGTEAFF.

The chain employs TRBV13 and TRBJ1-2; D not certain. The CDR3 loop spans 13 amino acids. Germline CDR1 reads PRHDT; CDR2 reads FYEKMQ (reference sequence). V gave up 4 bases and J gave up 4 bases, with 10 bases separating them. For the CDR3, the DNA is TGTGCCAGCAGCTCCATGAGATCCTATGGCTACACCTTC. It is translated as CASSSMRSYGYTF.

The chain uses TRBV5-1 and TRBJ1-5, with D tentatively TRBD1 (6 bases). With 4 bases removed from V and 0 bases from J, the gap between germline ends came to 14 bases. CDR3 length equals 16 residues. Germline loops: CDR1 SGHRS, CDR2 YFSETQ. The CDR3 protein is CASSLWTVHSNQPQHF. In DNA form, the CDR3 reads TGCGCCAGCAGCCTGTGGACAGTCCATAGCAATCAGCCCCAGCATTTT.

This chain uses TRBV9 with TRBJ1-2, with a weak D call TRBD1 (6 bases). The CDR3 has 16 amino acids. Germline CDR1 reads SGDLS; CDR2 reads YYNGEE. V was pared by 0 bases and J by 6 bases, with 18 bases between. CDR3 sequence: CASSVDPTGILHGYTF. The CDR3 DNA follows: TGTGCCAGCAGCGTAGACCCTACAGGGATTCTACATGGCTACACCTTC.

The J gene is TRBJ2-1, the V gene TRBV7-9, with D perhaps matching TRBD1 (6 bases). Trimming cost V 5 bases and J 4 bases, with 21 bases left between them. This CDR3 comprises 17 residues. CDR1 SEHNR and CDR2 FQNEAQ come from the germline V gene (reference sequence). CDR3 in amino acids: CASSRPPDRLGYNEQFF. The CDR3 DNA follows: TGTGCCAGCAGCCGCCCGCCTGACAGGTTGGGGTACAATGAGCAGTTCTTC.

CDR3 nucleotides: TGCCACGGGACAGATAATGAAAAACTGTTTTTT. Its protein product is CHGTDNEKLFF. The V gene is TRBV20-1, the J gene TRBJ1-4; 7 positions agree with TRBD1. There are 11 residues in the CDR3. Germline CDR1 reads DFQATT; CDR2 reads SNEGSKA (reference sequence).

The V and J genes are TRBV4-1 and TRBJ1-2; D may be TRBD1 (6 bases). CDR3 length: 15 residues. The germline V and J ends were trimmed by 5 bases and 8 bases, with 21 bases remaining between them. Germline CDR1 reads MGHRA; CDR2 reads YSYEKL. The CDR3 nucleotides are TGCGCCAGCAGCTCCGGGACACAGGTCTTCAGGGGCTACACCTTC. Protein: CASSSGTQVFRGYTF.

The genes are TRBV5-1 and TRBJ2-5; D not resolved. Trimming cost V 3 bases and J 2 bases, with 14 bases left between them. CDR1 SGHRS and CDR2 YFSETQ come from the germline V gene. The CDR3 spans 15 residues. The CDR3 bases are TGCGCCAGCAGCTCCTACGTTGGTCGTCAAGAGACCCAGTACTTC. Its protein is CASSSYVGRQETQYF.

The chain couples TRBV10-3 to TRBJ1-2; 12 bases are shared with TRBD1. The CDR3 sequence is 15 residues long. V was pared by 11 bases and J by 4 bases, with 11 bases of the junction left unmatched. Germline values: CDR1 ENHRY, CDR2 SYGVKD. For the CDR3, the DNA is TGTGCCCACGCATATGGGACAGGGGGCGGCTATGGCTACACCTTC. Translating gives CAHAYGTGGGYGYTF.

The CDR3 reads CASSLLPGQGPYEQYF. DNA for the CDR3: TGTGCCAGCAGTTTATTACCGGGACAGGGGCCCTACGAGCAGTACTTC. The J gene is TRBJ2-7, the V gene TRBV28; TRBD1 aligns across 10 bases. CDR1 and CDR2 (germline): MDHEN, SYDVKM. This CDR3 spans 16 amino acids. V shed 1 base, J shed 2 bases, and the junction held 5 bases outside the gene matches. The complete variable domain, with remaining parts taken from reference TRBV28 and TRBJ2-7, reads DVKVTQSSRYLVKRTGEKVFLECVQDMDHENMFWYRQDPGLGLRLIYFSYDVKMKEKGDIPEGYSVSREKKERFSLILESASTNQTSMYLCASSLLPGQGPYEQYFGPGTRLTVT.

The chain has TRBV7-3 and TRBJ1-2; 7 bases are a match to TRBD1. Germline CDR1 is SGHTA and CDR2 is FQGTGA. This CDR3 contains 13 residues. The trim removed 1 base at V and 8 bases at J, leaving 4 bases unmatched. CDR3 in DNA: TGTGCCAGCAGCTTAAGACAGGGTGGAGGCTACACCTTC. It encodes CASSLRQGGGYTF.